This is a list of T cell receptor beta chains from one sample in a study of Ad26.COV2.S vaccination and SARS-CoV-2 variants. Profiled with immunoSEQ multiplex PCR; TCRdb holds only in-frame clones, not every one. The sample has under 300,000 clones; roughly 85% are singletons. This specimen was peripheral blood, taken in a trial of Ad26.COV2.S vaccine versus placebo. These receptors all come from a person between 18 and 65 years old who received the Ad26.COV2.S COVID-19 vaccine or a placebo. Both conserved end residues are part of each CDR3. The D gene is left open where the match is weak. Clone size appears in some rows only: once, few, many, or a class for an expanded clone.

size: .
length: 16
D: .
J: TRBJ2-2
V: TRBV6-4
DNA: TGTGCCAGCAGTGAAAACTCAGGGGCGAACACCGGGGAGCTGTTTTTT
CDR3: CASSENSGANTGELFF

size: .
length: 16
D: .
J: TRBJ1-2
V: TRBV7-3
DNA: TGTGCCAGCAGCTTAAGCGACGGGTACGTTAACTATGGCTACACCTTC
CDR3: CASSLSDGYVNYGYTF

size: .
length: 16
D: TRBD2
J: TRBJ2-1
V: TRBV11-3
DNA: TGTGCCAGCAGCTACGGGACTAGCGGGACGAACAATGAGCAGTTCTTC
CDR3: CASSYGTSGTNNEQFF

size: .
length: 16
D: TRBD1
J: TRBJ2-4
V: TRBV19
DNA: TGTGCCAGTAGTACCAAGACAGGGGTGCCGGAAAACATTCAGTACTTC
CDR3: CASSTKTGVPENIQYF

size: few
length: 13
D: TRBD1
J: TRBJ1-6
V: TRBV6-6
DNA: TGTGCCAGCACCAGGGGGGCGAATTCACCCCTCCACTTT
CDR3: CASTRGANSPLHF

size: .
length: 16
D: TRBD2
J: TRBJ2-1
V: TRBV2
DNA: TGTGCCAGCAGTGGCCCGGGACTAGCGGGGAGATTAGAGCAGTTCTTC
CDR3: CASSGPGLAGRLEQFF

size: few
length: 15
D: .
J: TRBJ2-1
V: TRBV27
DNA: TGTGCCAGCAGTTTAGCAGAGAGCTCCTACAATGAGCAGTTCTTC
CDR3: CASSLAESSYNEQFF

size: .
length: 15
D: TRBD1
J: TRBJ2-5
V: TRBV5-1
DNA: TGCGCCAGCAGCTTGCCCCAGGGGGCGCAAGAGACCCAGTACTTC
CDR3: CASSLPQGAQETQYF

size: .
length: 19
D: TRBD1
J: TRBJ2-6
V: TRBV4-1
DNA: TGCGCCAGCAGACGGGACAGCACTTTTCACCACTCTGGGGCCAACGTCCTGACTTTC
CDR3: CASRRDSTFHHSGANVLTF

size: .
length: 15
D: TRBD2
J: TRBJ2-3
V: TRBV19
DNA: TGTGCCAGTAGTCCTAGCGGGGGGACCGCAGATACGCAGTATTTT
CDR3: CASSPSGGTADTQYF

size: .
length: 16
D: .
J: TRBJ2-2
V: TRBV15
DNA: TGTGCCACCAGCAGAGATAGACGGATGAACACCGGGGAGCTGTTTTTT
CDR3: CATSRDRRMNTGELFF

size: .
length: 13
D: .
J: TRBJ1-1
V: TRBV4-3
DNA: TGCGCCAGCAGCCATACAAGGGGCACTGAAGCTTTCTTT
CDR3: CASSHTRGTEAFF

size: .
length: 11
D: TRBD2
J: TRBJ2-5
V: TRBV20-1
DNA: TGCAGTGCCTGGGGGGGGGAGACCCAGTACTTC
CDR3: CSAWGGETQYF

size: few
length: 13
D: .
J: TRBJ1-3
V: TRBV29-1
DNA: TGCAGCGCCTCACTGGGATCTGGAAACACCATATATTTT
CDR3: CSASLGSGNTIYF

size: .
length: 15
D: .
J: TRBJ1-6
V: TRBV19
DNA: TGTGCCAGTATCCGAACCGGGTCCACTAATTCACCCCTCCACTTT
CDR3: CASIRTGSTNSPLHF

size: .
length: 15
D: .
J: TRBJ1-4
V: TRBV7-8
DNA: TGTGCCAGCAGCCCCAGGGGAGCCCTTAATGAAAAACTGTTTTTT
CDR3: CASSPRGALNEKLFF

size: .
length: 12
D: .
J: TRBJ1-2
V: TRBV7-9
DNA: TGTGCCAGCAGCCCCATAGAGCGGGGCTACACCTTC
CDR3: CASSPIERGYTF

size: .
length: 15
D: TRBD1
J: TRBJ1-2
V: TRBV7-8
DNA: TGTGCCAGCAGCCCTATCCGGGACAGGGGCGTCGGCTACACCTTC
CDR3: CASSPIRDRGVGYTF

size: .
length: 16
D: .
J: TRBJ1-2
V: TRBV5-6
DNA: TGTGCCAGCAGGGAAGCCCCCAGGGGAATCAACTATGGCTACACCTTC
CDR3: CASREAPRGINYGYTF

size: .
length: 15
D: .
J: TRBJ2-7
V: TRBV4-3
DNA: TGCGCCAGCAGCCAAGAGGACTATCCCCCCTACGAGCAGTACTTC
CDR3: CASSQEDYPPYEQYF

size: .
length: 12
D: .
J: TRBJ2-1
V: TRBV10-3
DNA: TGTGCCATCAGTGATCGGAAAGGTGAGCAGTTCTTC
CDR3: CAISDRKGEQFF

size: .
length: 15
D: .
J: TRBJ1-3
V: TRBV10-3
DNA: TGTGCCACGCGACATGGGCAGGGAAATGGAAACACCATATATTTT
CDR3: CATRHGQGNGNTIYF

size: .
length: 13
D: .
J: TRBJ2-7
V: TRBV27
DNA: TGTGCCAGCAGTTCAGACCTAGGGTACGAGCAGTACTTC
CDR3: CASSSDLGYEQYF

size: .
length: 13
D: .
J: TRBJ1-6
V: TRBV20-1
DNA: TGCAGTGCTAGTGTTCAGATTAATTCACCCCTCCACTTT
CDR3: CSASVQINSPLHF

size: .
length: 15
D: TRBD2
J: TRBJ2-3
V: TRBV27
DNA: TGTGCCAGCAGTACAGGACTAGCGGGAGCAGATACGCAGTATTTT
CDR3: CASSTGLAGADTQYF

size: few
length: 16
D: TRBD1
J: TRBJ1-1
V: TRBV5-1
DNA: TGCGCCAGCAGCTCTCCGACGGGACAGGGTAACACTGAAGCTTTCTTT
CDR3: CASSSPTGQGNTEAFF

size: .
length: 17
D: TRBD2
J: TRBJ2-5
V: TRBV4-2
DNA: TGTGCCAGCAGCCAGCCTAGCGGGAGTGTAGTACAAGAGACCCAGTACTTC
CDR3: CASSQPSGSVVQETQYF

size: .
length: 18
D: TRBD2
J: TRBJ2-1
V: TRBV6-4
DNA: TGTGCCAGCAGTGACGCGGGACTAGCGGGAGGATTCCCCCATGAGCAGTTCTTC
CDR3: CASSDAGLAGGFPHEQFF

size: .
length: 13
D: .
J: TRBJ2-1
V: TRBV6-4
DNA: TGTGCCAGCAGTGACTCGAGGTTCGGTGAGCAGTTCTTC
CDR3: CASSDSRFGEQFF

size: once
length: 18
D: .
J: TRBJ1-2
V: TRBV9
DNA: TGTGCCAGCAGCGGATTCGCCGGAGCCAAAGTCGGGGTGGGAGGCTACACCTTC
CDR3: CASSGFAGAKVGVGGYTF

size: .
length: 18
D: .
J: TRBJ1-2
V: TRBV7-8
DNA: TGTGCCAGCAGTTTAGGCCCTCCCGGAGAGGGGGGCCTCTATGGCTACACCTTC
CDR3: CASSLGPPGEGGLYGYTF

size: .
length: 17
D: TRBD2
J: TRBJ2-2
V: TRBV2
DNA: TGTGCCAGCAGTGACCCCCTAGCGGGGGGATACACCGGGGAGCTGTTTTTT
CDR3: CASSDPLAGGYTGELFF

size: .
length: 20
D: TRBD1
J: TRBJ2-1
V: TRBV19
DNA: TGTGCCAGTAGTATGAAAGGGACAGGGGGCGTTAAGGGGGCCTACAATGAGCAGTTCTTC
CDR3: CASSMKGTGGVKGAYNEQFF

size: .
length: 15
D: TRBD1
J: TRBJ1-2
V: TRBV4-3
DNA: TGCGCCAGCAGCCGAAACAGGGGAATTCGCTATGGCTACACCTTC
CDR3: CASSRNRGIRYGYTF

size: .
length: 13
D: .
J: TRBJ1-2
V: TRBV30
DNA: TGTGCCTGGAGTGTACAGGGACAAAGGGGCTACACCTTC
CDR3: CAWSVQGQRGYTF

size: .
length: 15
D: TRBD1
J: TRBJ1-1
V: TRBV11-3
DNA: TGTGCCAGCAGCTTATCAGGACAGGGGGTCACTGAAGCTTTCTTT
CDR3: CASSLSGQGVTEAFF

size: .
length: 15
D: .
J: TRBJ1-1
V: TRBV5-1
DNA: TGCGCCAGCAGCTTGGTAAGTGGGATGAACACTGAAGCTTTCTTT
CDR3: CASSLVSGMNTEAFF

size: .
length: 15
D: .
J: TRBJ2-5
V: TRBV19
DNA: TGTGCCAGTAGTATGGGGGAAGGGGTGCAAGAGACCCAGTACTTC
CDR3: CASSMGEGVQETQYF

size: .
length: 14
D: .
J: TRBJ2-7
V: TRBV7-2
DNA: TGTGCCAGCAGCGTTGGCCCTCTCTCCTACGAGCAGTACTTC
CDR3: CASSVGPLSYEQYF

size: .
length: 16
D: TRBD1
J: TRBJ2-5
V: TRBV5-4
DNA: TGTGCCAGCAGCTTGAGGACAGGGGCCTTCCAAGAGACCCAGTACTTC
CDR3: CASSLRTGAFQETQYF

size: .
length: 14
D: TRBD1
J: TRBJ2-4
V: TRBV18
DNA: TGTGCCAGCTCACCCTGGACAGGAGGCTCCATTCAGTACTTC
CDR3: CASSPWTGGSIQYF

size: .
length: 13
D: TRBD1
J: TRBJ2-5
V: TRBV5-5
DNA: TGTGCCAGCAGCCAGGGGGCAGTCGAGACCCAGTACTTC
CDR3: CASSQGAVETQYF

size: .
length: 11
D: .
J: TRBJ1-2
V: TRBV9
DNA: TGTGCCAGCAGCGGACGCTATGGCTACACCTTC
CDR3: CASSGRYGYTF

size: .
length: 15
D: .
J: TRBJ2-7
V: TRBV4-1
DNA: TGCGCCAGCAGCCAAGAGAGGAGTGCCCCCCAAGCGCAGTACTTC
CDR3: CASSQERSAPQAQYF

size: .
length: 16
D: TRBD2
J: TRBJ2-1
V: TRBV6-6
DNA: TGTGCCAGCAGTTACTGGACTAGCGGGAGGGCCGAAGAGCAGTTCTTC
CDR3: CASSYWTSGRAEEQFF

size: .
length: 11
D: .
J: TRBJ1-1
V: TRBV20-1
DNA: TGCAGTGCAGCAGGGAACACTGAAGCTTTCTTT
CDR3: CSAAGNTEAFF

size: .
length: 12
D: .
J: TRBJ2-1
V: TRBV7-9
DNA: TGTGCCAGCAGTTACGGGGGAAATGAGCAGTTCTTC
CDR3: CASSYGGNEQFF

size: .
length: 15
D: .
J: TRBJ1-5
V: TRBV6-2/TRBV6-3
DNA: TGTGCCAGCAGTTACGCGACAGCCAGCAATCAGCCCCAGCATTTT
CDR3: CASSYATASNQPQHF

size: .
length: 13
D: .
J: TRBJ2-3
V: TRBV7-2
DNA: TGTGCCAGCAGCTTCACGGCTTCAGATACGCAGTATTTT
CDR3: CASSFTASDTQYF

size: .
length: 16
D: .
J: TRBJ2-3
V: TRBV9
DNA: TGTGCCAGCAGCGTAGCAGCTAGCCTTGGCACAGATACGCAGTATTTT
CDR3: CASSVAASLGTDTQYF